The present TCR beta chain was sequenced within a study of cytomegalovirus exposure and HLA in healthy donors. Researchers ran the PCR with 60 Vbeta and 13 Jbeta primers. TCRdb's copy holds only in-frame clones and misses some; the assay was immunoSEQ multiplex PCR. The sample contains under 130,000 clones, nearly 85% of which appear only once. Study-level results: The study flagged around 150 TCR beta chains as cytomegalovirus-associated. Fewer N-insertions (relative to the approximately 700-donor mean) were reportedly seen in an Asian-associated ancestry cluster in a later analysis. Rare sequences made up most TCRs, while some public TCRs were found in many donors. The sole available immune exposure information was CMV serostatus.

Note on this clone: Its antigen is as yet unknown.

The trim removed 5 bases at V and 1 base at J, leaving 5 bases unmatched. Germline V lookup: CDR1 SGHTA, CDR2 FQGNSA. This CDR3 has 15 amino acids. This receptor was obtained from a man younger than 30 in good health and CMV-seronegative. Sequencing used PBMCs. This chain links TRBV7-2 with TRBJ1-1; 9 bases map to TRBD1. CDR3 loop: CASSPRTGANTEAFF. In DNA, the CDR3 is TGTGCCAGCAGCCCTCGGACAGGGGCGAACACTGAAGCTTTCTTT. The whole variable domain, remainder taken from reference TRBV7-2 and TRBJ1-1, is GAGVSQSPSNKVTEKGKDVELRCDPISGHTALYWYRQSLGQGLEFLIYFQGNSAPDKSGLPSDRFSAERTGGSVSTLTIQRTQQEDSAVYLCASSPRTGANTEAFFGQGTRLTVV.